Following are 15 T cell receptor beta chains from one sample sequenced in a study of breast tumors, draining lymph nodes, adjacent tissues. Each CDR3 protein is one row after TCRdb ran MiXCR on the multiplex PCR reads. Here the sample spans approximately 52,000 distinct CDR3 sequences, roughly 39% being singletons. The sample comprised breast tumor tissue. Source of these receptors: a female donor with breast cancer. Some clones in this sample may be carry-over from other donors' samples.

DNA for the CDR3: TGTGCCAGCAGCCAGTGGCTAGCGGGACCTGCGGGGACCCAGTACTTC. Translating gives CASSQWLAGPAGTQYF. The V gene is TRBV14, the J gene TRBJ2-5, with 9 bases that match TRBD2. Germline V gene sequence: CDR1 SGHDN, CDR2 FVKESK. The CDR3 consists of 16 residues. The J segment lost 7 bases and the V segment lost 3 bases, leaving 12 bases of the junction unmatched.

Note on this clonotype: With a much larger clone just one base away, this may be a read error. CDR3: CASGFRQEGAEAFF. The CDR3 DNA sequence: TGTGCCAGCGGCTTTAGACAGGAAGGGGCTGAAGCTTTCTTT. The gene calls are TRBV11-3 and TRBJ1-1, with a possible D match to TRBD1 (6 bases). The V gene's germline CDR1 is SGHNT and CDR2 YENEEA. The CDR3 is made up of 14 amino acids.

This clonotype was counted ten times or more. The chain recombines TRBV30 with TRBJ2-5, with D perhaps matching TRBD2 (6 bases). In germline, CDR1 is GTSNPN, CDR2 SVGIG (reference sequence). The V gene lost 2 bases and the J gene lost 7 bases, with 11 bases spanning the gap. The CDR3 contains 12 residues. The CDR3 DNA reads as TGTGCCTGGAGTTCTGCCGGGGGGACCCAGTACTTC. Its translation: CAWSSAGGTQYF.

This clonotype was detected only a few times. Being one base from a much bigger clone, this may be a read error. CDR3 sequence (DNA): TGTGCCAGCAGCCTGACAGTCCAAGCGACCCAGTACTTC. Translated, it gives CASSLTVQATQYF. J is TRBJ2-5 and V is TRBV11-3, with a tentative D call TRBD1 (5 bases). The CDR3 contains 13 residues. CDR1 is SGHNT, CDR2 YENEEA, per germline.

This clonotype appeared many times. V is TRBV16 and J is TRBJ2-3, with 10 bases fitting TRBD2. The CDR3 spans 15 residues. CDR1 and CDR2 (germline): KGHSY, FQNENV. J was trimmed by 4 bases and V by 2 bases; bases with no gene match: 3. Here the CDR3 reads CASSQLAGEADTQYF. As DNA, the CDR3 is TGTGCCAGCAGCCAACTAGCGGGAGAAGCAGATACGCAGTATTTT.

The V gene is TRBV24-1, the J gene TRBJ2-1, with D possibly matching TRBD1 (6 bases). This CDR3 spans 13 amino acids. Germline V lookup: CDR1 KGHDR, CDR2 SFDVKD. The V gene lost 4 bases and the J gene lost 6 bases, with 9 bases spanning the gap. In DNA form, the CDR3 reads TGTGCCACCAGTGACCCGACAGGCAATGAGCAGTTCTTC. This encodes CATSDPTGNEQFF.

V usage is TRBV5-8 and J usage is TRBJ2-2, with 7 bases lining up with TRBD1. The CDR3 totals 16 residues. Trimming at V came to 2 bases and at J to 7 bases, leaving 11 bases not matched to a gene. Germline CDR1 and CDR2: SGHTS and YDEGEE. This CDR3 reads CASSFQIRGHDGELFF. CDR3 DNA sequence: TGTGCCAGCAGCTTTCAAATAAGGGGGCATGACGGGGAGCTGTTTTTT.

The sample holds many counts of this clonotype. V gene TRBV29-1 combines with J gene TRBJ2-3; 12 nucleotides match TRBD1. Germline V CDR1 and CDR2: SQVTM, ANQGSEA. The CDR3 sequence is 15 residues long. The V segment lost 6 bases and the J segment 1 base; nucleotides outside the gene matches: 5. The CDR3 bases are TGCAGCGTCGCGGGACAGGGGGCGGGCACAGATACGCAGTATTTT. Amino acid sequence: CSVAGQGAGTDTQYF.

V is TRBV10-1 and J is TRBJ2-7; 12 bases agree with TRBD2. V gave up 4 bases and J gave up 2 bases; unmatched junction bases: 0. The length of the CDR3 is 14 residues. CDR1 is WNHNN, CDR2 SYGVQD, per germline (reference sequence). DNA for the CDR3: TGCGCCAGCAGTGCTAGCGGGAGGGCCTACGAGCAGTACTTC. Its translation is CASSASGRAYEQYF.

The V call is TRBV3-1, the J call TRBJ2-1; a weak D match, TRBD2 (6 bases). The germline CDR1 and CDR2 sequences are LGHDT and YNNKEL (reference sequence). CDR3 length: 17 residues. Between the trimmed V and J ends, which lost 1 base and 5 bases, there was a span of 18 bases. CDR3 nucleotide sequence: TGTGCCAGCAGCCAAGGTAGGGACTGGGAATTTAACAATGAGCAGTTCTTC. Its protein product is CASSQGRDWEFNNEQFF.

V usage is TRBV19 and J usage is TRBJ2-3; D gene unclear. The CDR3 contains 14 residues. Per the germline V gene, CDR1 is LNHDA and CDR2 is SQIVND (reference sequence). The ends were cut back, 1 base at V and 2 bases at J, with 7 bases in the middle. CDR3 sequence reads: CASSIAPTTDTQYF. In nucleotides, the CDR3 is TGTGCCAGTAGTATAGCCCCTACCACAGATACGCAGTATTTT.

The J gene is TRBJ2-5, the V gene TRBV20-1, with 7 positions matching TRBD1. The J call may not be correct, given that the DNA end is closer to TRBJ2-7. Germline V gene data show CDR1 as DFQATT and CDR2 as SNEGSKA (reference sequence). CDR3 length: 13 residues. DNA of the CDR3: TGCAGTGCTAGAGGACAGGGTATCCTCGAGCAGTACTTC. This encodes CSARGQGILEQYF.

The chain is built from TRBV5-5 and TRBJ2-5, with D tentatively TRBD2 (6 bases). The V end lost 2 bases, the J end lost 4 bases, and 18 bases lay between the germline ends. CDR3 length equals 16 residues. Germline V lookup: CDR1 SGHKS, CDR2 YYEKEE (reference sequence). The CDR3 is CASSFNWEEHRETQYF. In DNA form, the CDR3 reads TGTGCCAGCAGCTTTAACTGGGAGGAACACAGAGAGACCCAGTACTTC.

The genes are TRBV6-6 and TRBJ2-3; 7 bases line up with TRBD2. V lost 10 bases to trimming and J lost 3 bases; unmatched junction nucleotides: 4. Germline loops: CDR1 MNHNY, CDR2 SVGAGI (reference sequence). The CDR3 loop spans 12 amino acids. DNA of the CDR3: TGTGCCATCCTAGCGGCGACAGATACGCAGTATTTT. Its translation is CAILAATDTQYF.

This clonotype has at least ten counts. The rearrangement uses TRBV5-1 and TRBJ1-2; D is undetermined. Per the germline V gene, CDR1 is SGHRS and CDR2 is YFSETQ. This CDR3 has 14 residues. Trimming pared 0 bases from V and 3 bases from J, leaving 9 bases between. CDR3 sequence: CASSLGPEDYGYTF. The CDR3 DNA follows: TGCGCCAGCAGCTTGGGCCCGGAGGACTATGGCTACACCTTC.